Here is one TCR beta chain with its context. This receptor's antigen is unknown. No base-level quality is on record; no much larger clone is a single base apart. In the germline V gene (reference sequence), CDR1 corresponds to LGHDT and CDR2 to YNNKEL. Trimming removed 2 bases from V and 4 bases from J, leaving 11 bases between the germline ends. The CDR3 goes from the cysteine to the phenylalanine over 14 residues. The retained sequence is limited to the CDR3, 42 bases, with the frame set at the first base. The library was produced with 5' RACE. Sequencing relied on a NextSeq 500. Unique molecular identifiers were attached to individual cDNA molecules in the TCR library protocol so that sequencing error and PCR bias could be corrected. Both TCR alpha and beta chains were sequenced, and tight co-correlation was observed between alpha and beta sequence abundances in each sample. Per the authors' processing: Decombinator V4 was used to perform V gene, J gene and CDR3 annotation of TCR sequences. Expanded TCRs were defined as changing significantly between any two time points under a Poisson model with p below 0.0001. TCR abundances were normalised to the total number of TCRs sequenced in each sample and reported as counts per million. MAIT TCRs were defined by TRAV1-2 paired with TRAJ12, TRAJ20 or TRAJ33, and iNKT TCRs by TRAV10 paired with TRAJ18. VDJdb, accessed on 1 November 2021, was searched for TCRs annotated for CMV, EBV and SARS-CoV-2, and TCRs annotated for more than one antigen were excluded. The public sequencing data were trimmed at Q25 with fastp and processed into clonotypes with MiXCR by TCRdb, which kept only in-frame beta chains. One record per CDR3 amino acid sequence lists the most common genes and DNA. TCRdb assigned the V and J calls; the authors' analysis was not used. The sample table contains tens of thousands of distinct CDR3 sequences; only one count was recorded for about 6.4% of them. The ten largest clonotypes hold about 5.8% of the sample.

The data are from a study of early T cells in non-severe SARS-CoV-2 infection (dated by TCRdb to the early 2020s). Turning to the overall study: Because TCR sequencing was done on bulk RNA from unsorted whole blood, the alpha and beta chains could not be paired. Study-wide conclusions, independent of this receptor: VDJdb matching was skewed toward anti-spike CD8 responses, so virus-specific expansions were likely underestimated and private and CD4 specificities were missed.

This was a case-control study nested in a cohort of healthcare workers in London, UK, who had nasopharyngeal swab PCR tests and blood samples taken every week. Healthcare workers were recruited during the week of the UK lockdown, between 23 and 31 March 2020, and followed weekly for up to about 16 weeks. The sequencing used whole blood, collected at baseline. Recombination connected TRBV3-1 to TRBJ1-2; the D gene is not confidently resolved. This receptor was obtained from an adult who was a healthcare worker with PCR-confirmed SARS-CoV-2 infection or an uninfected control (not recorded which). The CDR3 has the sequence CASSQNDGSYGYTF. At the DNA level, the sequence is TGTGCCAGCAGCCAAAACGACGGGAGCTATGGCTACACCTTC. The entire variable domain, with the stretches around the CDR3 drawn from the reference TRBV3-1 and TRBJ1-2 proteins, is DTAVSQTPKYLVTQMGNDKSIKCEQNLGHDTMYWYKQDSKKFLKIMFSYNNKELIINETVPNRFSPKSPDKAHLNLHINSLELGDSAVYFCASSQNDGSYGYTFGSGTRLTVV.